One sample yielded the 8 T cell receptor beta chains listed below, sequenced in a study of blood T cell repertoires in COVID-19. Clones were read by immunoSEQ multiplex PCR, and TCRdb kept only the in-frame ones, dropping some. The sample has roughly 98,000 clones, 65% to 90% seen once. The sample taken for sequencing was peripheral blood. The receptors shown here come from a man between 70 and 80 years old with active or convalescent COVID-19.

V and J are TRBV4-1 and TRBJ1-5; D is undetermined. Deletions cut 1 base from V and 9 bases from J, with 4 bases between. CDR3 size: 11 residues. CDR1 MGHRA and CDR2 YSYEKL come from the germline V gene. CDR3 nucleotide sequence: TGCGCCAGCAGCCAAGGAGGGCCCCAGCATTTT. Amino acid sequence: CASSQGGPQHF.

J is TRBJ2-3 and V is TRBV12-5, with D uncertain. The CDR3 contains 12 residues. V lost 7 bases and J 2 bases, leaving 7 bases between the germline ends. Germline-derived CDR1 and CDR2 are LGHNT and FRNRAP. The CDR3 DNA reads TGTGCTAGTGCCCAACTCACAGATACGCAGTATTTT. This codes for CASAQLTDTQYF. Full variable domain (rest looked up from reference TRBV12-5 and TRBJ2-3): DARVTQTPRHKVTEMGQEVTMRCQPILGHNTVFWYRQTMMQGLELLAYFRNRAPLDDSGMPKDRFSAEMPDATLATLKIQPSEPRDSAVYFCASAQLTDTQYFGPGTRLTVL.

V usage is TRBV6-5 and J usage is TRBJ1-3; a weak D match, TRBD1 (5 bases). The V gene lost 6 bases and the J gene lost 0 bases, with 9 bases spanning the gap. Germline loops: CDR1 MNHEY, CDR2 SVGAGI. The CDR3 totals 14 residues. Here the CDR3 DNA reads TGTGCCAGCAGCAGTGACAGCTCTGGAAACACCATATATTTT. Encoded protein: CASSSDSSGNTIYF.

The genes are TRBV5-1 and TRBJ2-1, with TRBD2 as a possible D gene (6 bases). The ends were cut back, 1 base at V and 3 bases at J, with 11 bases in the middle. Looked up from germline, CDR1 is SGHRS and CDR2 is YFSETQ. This CDR3 region has 15 residues. The CDR3 DNA follows: TGCGCCAGCAGCTTGAGCTCGGGGGTCTACAATGAGCAGTTCTTC. Protein: CASSLSSGVYNEQFF.

The chain couples TRBV29-1 to TRBJ1-1; D is uncertain. The ends were cut back, 4 bases at V and 3 bases at J, with 9 bases in the middle. Germline V gene data show CDR1 as SQVTM and CDR2 as ANQGSEA. The CDR3 sequence is 12 residues long. The CDR3 sequence: CSVVEGYTEAFF. The CDR3 nucleotides are TGCAGCGTTGTAGAGGGCTACACTGAAGCTTTCTTT.

V and J are TRBV7-3 and TRBJ1-6, with D tentatively TRBD1 (5 bases). V dropped 5 bases and J dropped 10 bases, with 12 bases sitting between them. The germline gives CDR1 SGHTA, CDR2 FQGTGA. This CDR3 has 13 residues. Here the CDR3 reads CASSLSPGSPLHF. Written as DNA, the CDR3 is TGTGCCAGCAGCCTCTCACCAGGGTCACCCCTCCACTTT.

The chain carries TRBV7-9 and TRBJ2-5; D not certain. Germline CDR1 SEHNR, CDR2 FQNEAQ (reference sequence). The length of the CDR3 is 12 residues. The germline V and J ends were trimmed by 4 bases and 5 bases, with 8 bases remaining between them. The CDR3 DNA is TGTGCCAGCAGCTCACTCGGGGAGACCCAGTACTTC. Encoded protein: CASSSLGETQYF.

This rearrangement joins TRBV4-3 to TRBJ1-2; tentatively, D is TRBD1 (6 bases). V was clipped by 0 bases and J by 7 bases, with 9 bases between them. Germline V CDR1 and CDR2: LGHNA, YSLEER. This CDR3 spans 13 amino acids. CDR3 in DNA: TGCGCCAGCAGCCAAGAATCAGGGGCTGGCTACACCTTC. This encodes CASSQESGAGYTF.